This T cell receptor (beta chain) was identified during a study of molecular identifiers for immune sequencing clone quantification. Using its own MiXCR run on the PCR reads, TCRdb lists one record per CDR3 protein. The sample records around 300,000 distinct CDR3 sequences, roughly 24% being singletons. CDR3 length equals 12 residues. V lost 7 bases, J lost 5 bases, and 14 bases lay in between. Germline V gene lookup returns CDR1 SQVTM and CDR2 ANQGSEA. The sample holds many counts of this clonotype. The chain couples TRBV29-1 to TRBJ1-1, with D maybe TRBD1 (6 bases). Sequenced sample: naive CD8+ T cells from blood, with Jurkat cell RNA spiked in. The subset: FACS-sorted CD8+CD4-CCR7+CD45RA+ naive T cells. The source is a human donor in good health. Some libraries in this study had Jurkat cell RNA spiked in. This CDR3 reads CSAERGMTEAFF. The CDR3 DNA is TGCAGCGCGGAGAGGGGGATGACTGAAGCTTTCTTT.